This TCR beta chain was recorded in a study of cytotoxic CD8 clonotypes in ibrutinib-treated CLL. The protocol was immunoSEQ multiplex PCR, while the TCRdb copy is restricted to in-frame clones and leaves out a portion. Here the sample spans approximately 70,000 clones, 80% being singletons. CDR1 is PRHDT and CDR2 is FYEKMQ in the germline V gene (reference sequence). The CDR3 length is 15 residues. Losses at the gene ends were 2 bases for V and 5 bases for J; bases not matched to a gene: 7. The V and J genes are TRBV13 and TRBJ2-5; 8 bases agree with TRBD2. The material was PBMCs, obtained at disease progression, from a patient treated with ibrutinib. This TCR came from a human donor with chronic lymphocytic leukemia. The CDR3 DNA follows: TGTGCCAGCAGCTTACCTGGGCTAGCGGGCGAGACCCAGTACTTC. The encoded protein is CASSLPGLAGETQYF.